The present T cell receptor beta chain was sequenced within a study of T cell responses to AZD1222 COVID-19 vaccine. The repertoire was sequenced with immunoSEQ multiplex PCR; TCRdb's copy has only in-frame clones and lacks some. This sample has about 150,000 clones, with about 92% found just once. As concerns this clone: As yet, its antigen is unknown.

Findings and limits, study-wide: Spike-specific TCR breadth and depth rose after two AZD1222 doses. Reports say nearly half of spike-specific TCRs go after unmutated variant regions. Vaccine-related CD4 TCRs covered spike, predominating at 160-218 and 743-854.

The sequence was obtained from an adult who received the AZD1222 COVID-19 vaccine. Sequenced here: peripheral blood, sampled 28 days after the second AZD1222 dose.

Written as DNA, the CDR3 is TGTGCCAGCAGTGAATCCGGGACAACAAGGAGGGGCTACACCTTC. Its protein product is CASSESGTTRRGYTF. The rearrangement joins TRBV25-1 to TRBJ1-2, with D possibly matching TRBD1 (6 bases). This CDR3 contains 15 residues. In germline, CDR1 is MGHDK, CDR2 SYGVNS. V lost 1 base, J lost 8 bases, and 17 bases lay in between.